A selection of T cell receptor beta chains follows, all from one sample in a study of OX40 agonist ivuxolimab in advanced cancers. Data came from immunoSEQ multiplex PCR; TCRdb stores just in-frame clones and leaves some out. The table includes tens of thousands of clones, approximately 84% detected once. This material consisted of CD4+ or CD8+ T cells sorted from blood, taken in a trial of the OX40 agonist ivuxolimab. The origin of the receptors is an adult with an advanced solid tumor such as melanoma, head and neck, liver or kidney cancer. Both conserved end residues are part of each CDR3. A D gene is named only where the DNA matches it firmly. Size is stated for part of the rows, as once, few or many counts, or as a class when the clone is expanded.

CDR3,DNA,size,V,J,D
CASSLDGGVTYNEQFF,TGTGCCAGCAGCTTAGACGGCGGAGTCACCTACAATGAGCAGTTCTTC,.,TRBV7-9,TRBJ2-1,.
CASSLAIGQGTPYRQETQYF,TGCGCCAGCAGCCTCGCCATAGGACAAGGGACTCCCTACAGGCAAGAGACCCAGTACTTC,.,TRBV4-1,TRBJ2-5,.
CASSLEGQGQETQYF,TGTGCCAGCAGCTTAGAAGGACAGGGACAAGAGACCCAGTACTTC,.,TRBV11-2,TRBJ2-5,TRBD1
CASSYRKRTGLDTEAFF,TGTGCCAGCAGTTATCGTAAACGGACAGGGCTGGACACTGAAGCTTTCTTT,.,TRBV27,TRBJ1-1,TRBD1
CASSSSIRAGGEKLFF,TGTGCCAGCAGCAGTTCCATACGGGCGGGTGGCGAAAAACTGTTTTTT,.,TRBV7-2,TRBJ1-4,.
CASSPPRVQGDEKLFF,TGTGCCAGCAGCCCCCCCCGGGTACAGGGGGATGAAAAACTGTTTTTT,.,TRBV7-2,TRBJ1-4,TRBD1
CASSYGPLEGEQYF,TGTGCCAGCTCGTACGGGCCTTTAGAGGGCGAGCAGTACTTC,.,TRBV18,TRBJ2-7,.
CASSPWDRGLNTEAFF,TGTGCCAGCAGCCCCTGGGACAGGGGGCTGAACACTGAAGCTTTCTTT,.,TRBV5-4,TRBJ1-1,TRBD1
CASSQELGAGTDTQYF,TGTGCCAGCAGCCAAGAGTTGGGGGCCGGGACAGATACGCAGTATTTT,.,TRBV14,TRBJ2-3,.
CASSPEVSRGTDTQYF,TGTGCCAGCAGCCCCGAAGTAAGCAGGGGCACAGATACGCAGTATTTT,.,TRBV7-3,TRBJ2-3,.
CASSLKLAASYEQYF,TGTGCCAGCAGCTTAAAGTTGGCAGCCTCCTACGAGCAGTACTTC,.,TRBV7-8,TRBJ2-7,.
CASSTTGRGAFF,TGTGCCAGCAGTACGACAGGGCGTGGAGCTTTCTTT,.,TRBV27,TRBJ1-1,TRBD1
CASSGGGEGPQHF,TGTGCCAGCAGTGGGGGGGGCGAGGGGCCCCAGCATTTT,once,TRBV6-4,TRBJ1-5,.
CASSATENYGYTF,TGTGCCAGCAGCGCTACAGAGAACTATGGCTACACCTTC,.,TRBV6-6,TRBJ1-2,.
CASSLEGKKGQPQHF,TGTGCCAGCAGCTTAGAGGGCAAGAAAGGGCAGCCCCAGCATTTT,.,TRBV7-6,TRBJ1-5,.
CIWPIDYGYTF,TGCATATGGCCCATTGACTATGGCTACACCTTC,once,TRBV20-1,TRBJ1-2,.
CASSLDRLSTDTQYF,TGTGCCAGCAGCCTCGACAGGCTGAGCACAGATACGCAGTATTTT,.,TRBV7-3,TRBJ2-3,.
CATSREDGALAQPQHF,TGTGCCACCAGCAGAGAGGATGGGGCCCTGGCTCAGCCCCAGCATTTT,.,TRBV15,TRBJ1-5,.
CAVGGGNQPQHF,TGTGCCGTAGGCGGCGGGAATCAGCCCCAGCATTTT,.,TRBV2,TRBJ1-5,.
CASSPGLAESTDTQYF,TGCGCCAGCAGCCCCGGGCTAGCGGAGAGCACAGATACGCAGTATTTT,.,TRBV5-1,TRBJ2-3,TRBD2
CASSPSGREVRNTGELFF,TGTGCCAGCTCACCATCCGGCAGGGAGGTTCGTAACACCGGGGAGCTGTTTTTT,.,TRBV18,TRBJ2-2,.
CASSPMTGHTGELFF,TGTGCCAGCAGCCCGATGACAGGGCACACCGGGGAGCTGTTTTTT,few,TRBV5-5,TRBJ2-2,TRBD1
CASSWGRANPRLNSPLHF,TGTGCCAGCAGTTGGGGCAGGGCAAATCCCCGCCTTAATTCACCCCTCCACTTT,.,TRBV28,TRBJ1-6,.
CASSLESGIGYTF,TGCGCCAGCAGCTTGGAGTCGGGGATAGGCTACACCTTC,.,TRBV5-1,TRBJ1-2,.
CASSQDWGTSGTDTQYF,TGCGCCAGCAGCCAAGATTGGGGGACTAGCGGCACAGATACGCAGTATTTT,.,TRBV4-3,TRBJ2-3,TRBD2
CASSIATYGYTF,TGTGCCAGTAGTATAGCGACCTATGGCTACACCTTC,.,TRBV19,TRBJ1-2,.
CASSLGVAGITYEQYF,TGTGCCAGCAGCTTAGGGGTGGCAGGGATCACCTACGAGCAGTACTTC,.,TRBV11-2,TRBJ2-7,.
CASSEDGLPGRDEQFF,TGTGCCAGCAGCGAGGACGGGCTTCCAGGGCGGGATGAGCAGTTCTTC,.,TRBV9,TRBJ2-1,.
CASSPTGQPNAEAFF,TGTGCCAGCAGCCCGACGGGACAGCCTAACGCTGAAGCTTTCTTT,.,TRBV5-5,TRBJ1-1,TRBD1
CASSITGNSPLHF,TGTGCCAGCAGCATCACGGGAAATTCACCCCTCCACTTT,.,TRBV9,TRBJ1-6,.
CSAKRGFPTTF,TGCAGTGCCAAGCGCGGATTCCCTACAACCTTC,.,TRBV20-1,TRBJ1-2,.
CAWTKTLPNEKLFF,TGTGCCTGGACCAAGACCCTCCCTAATGAAAAACTGTTTTTT,once,TRBV30,TRBJ1-4,.
CASSSGQGWDTQYF,TGTGCCAGCAGCTCGGGACAGGGTTGGGATACGCAGTATTTT,.,TRBV5-4,TRBJ2-3,TRBD1
CASSLDGGEGQPQHF,TGTGCCAGCAGCTTAGATGGGGGTGAGGGGCAGCCCCAGCATTTT,.,TRBV7-2,TRBJ1-5,.
CASSSGTGVSGYTF,TGTGCCAGCAGTTCTGGGACAGGTGTTTCTGGCTACACCTTC,.,TRBV28,TRBJ1-2,TRBD1
CASLSGRGNTEAFF,TGTGCCAGTCTATCAGGGAGGGGCAACACTGAAGCTTTCTTT,.,TRBV6-5,TRBJ1-1,.
CASSLGAENTEAFF,TGTGCCAGCAGCTTAGGGGCGGAGAACACTGAAGCTTTCTTT,.,TRBV5-4,TRBJ1-1,.
CASSHRGLAATEAFF,TGTGCCAGCAGTCACAGGGGGCTGGCGGCCACTGAAGCTTTCTTT,.,TRBV6-6,TRBJ1-1,TRBD1
CASSSGASTDTQYF,TGTGCCAGTAGTAGCGGGGCTAGCACAGATACGCAGTATTTT,.,TRBV19,TRBJ2-3,.
CASSVGRAGGTDTQYF,TGTGCCAGCAGCGTAGGACGGGCAGGGGGCACAGATACGCAGTATTTT,.,TRBV9,TRBJ2-3,.
CASSLAAGGYNEQFF,TGCGCCAGCAGCTTGGCAGCGGGGGGGTACAATGAGCAGTTCTTC,few,TRBV5-1,TRBJ2-1,TRBD2
CASNRRAGDTEAFF,TGTGCCAGCAACAGACGGGCAGGTGACACTGAAGCTTTCTTT,.,TRBV9,TRBJ1-1,.
CASSIWGSGELFF,TGTGCCAGTAGTATCTGGGGGTCCGGGGAGCTGTTTTTT,.,TRBV19,TRBJ2-2,.
CASSNGVAGVNEQFF,TGTGCCAGCAGTAACGGGGTAGCGGGGGTCAATGAGCAGTTCTTC,.,TRBV6-5,TRBJ2-1,TRBD2
CATAEGGKGGTEAFF,TGTGCCACCGCCGAGGGGGGAAAAGGCGGCACTGAAGCTTTCTTT,.,TRBV6-5,TRBJ1-1,.
CASSLRTGESSPLHF,TGTGCCAGCAGCCTTAGGACAGGGGAGTCTTCACCCCTCCACTTT,few,TRBV14,TRBJ1-6,TRBD1
CASSPRETQYF,TGTGCCAGCAGCCCCAGGGAGACCCAGTACTTC,.,TRBV6-1,TRBJ2-5,.
CASTQGGSTGELFF,TGTGCCAGCACTCAGGGGGGCAGCACCGGGGAGCTGTTTTTT,.,TRBV7-2,TRBJ2-2,.
CASSYRIGSYNSPLHF,TGTGCCAGCAGTTACAGAATTGGCTCCTATAATTCACCCCTCCACTTT,.,TRBV6-5,TRBJ1-6,.
CASSIARSNQPQHF,TGTGCCAGTAGTATAGCCAGGTCTAATCAGCCCCAGCATTTT,.,TRBV19,TRBJ1-5,.
CASSLVGQNEQFF,TGTGCCAGCAGCTTGGTGGGGCAGAATGAGCAGTTCTTC,.,TRBV7-2,TRBJ2-1,.
CASSLELEAYNEQFF,TGCGCCAGCAGCTTGGAACTAGAGGCCTACAATGAGCAGTTCTTC,.,TRBV5-1,TRBJ2-1,.
CATSRDWTQGRTDSDTQYF,TGTGCCACCAGCAGAGATTGGACCCAGGGTAGGACAGATTCAGATACGCAGTATTTT,.,TRBV15,TRBJ2-3,.